The 32 T cell receptor beta chains in this list originate from one sample, sequenced in a study of beta chain features in type 1 diabetes. What was sequenced were expressed TCRB transcripts, since all of the isolated RNA had been reverse transcribed. Sequenced by immunoSEQ multiplex PCR; TCRdb stores in-frame clones only, minus some. This table holds around 160,000 clones, nearly 50% found once. Sample: Tregs from blood. These receptors were obtained from a man aged 18 to 35 in good health.

This clone was detected only a few times. The V call is TRBV5-1, the J call TRBJ2-1; 11 positions match TRBD2. CDR3 length: 14 amino acids. CDR1 is SGHRS and CDR2 is YFSETQ in the germline V gene. V lost 5 bases, J lost 9 bases, and 7 bases stayed unmatched. The CDR3 here is CASRASGRIGEQFF. CDR3 DNA: TGCGCCAGCAGGGCTAGCGGGAGGATCGGTGAGCAGTTCTTC.

The chain links TRBV7-3 to TRBJ2-2, with D maybe TRBD1 (6 bases). Trimming took off 2 bases at V and 2 bases at J, with 9 bases between the two ends. This CDR3 region has 15 residues. The germline V gene has CDR1 SGHTA and CDR2 FQGTGA. CDR3 protein: CASSLQGPNTGELFF. The CDR3 bases are TGTGCCAGCAGCTTACAGGGGCCAAACACCGGGGAGCTGTTTTTT.

CDR3 residues: CASSPGAGVQETQYF. For the CDR3, the DNA is TGTGCCAGCTCACCAGGGGCGGGGGTCCAAGAGACCCAGTACTTC. The chain joins TRBV18 to TRBJ2-5; TRBD2 matches at 7 bases. The CDR3 contains 15 residues. Per germline, CDR1 KGHSH and CDR2 LQKENI. V dropped 2 bases and J dropped 1; count of bases not matched to a gene: 4.

This clone was seen a single time. The chain carries TRBV4-3 and TRBJ1-4; D unresolved. Trimming removed 0 bases at V and 6 bases at J, with 14 bases between. Germline values: CDR1 LGHNA, CDR2 YSLEER. The CDR3 spans 16 residues. The CDR3 loop reads CASSQDRGPWDEKLFF. The CDR3 nucleotides read TGCGCCAGCAGCCAAGATCGTGGGCCCTGGGATGAAAAACTGTTTTTT.

This clone was seen more than once but under ten times. The rearrangement uses TRBV4-2 and TRBJ2-2, with D perhaps matching TRBD1 (5 bases). Trimming cost V 0 bases and J 5 bases, with 10 bases left between them. Germline CDR1 reads LGHNA; CDR2 reads YNFKEQ. The CDR3 has 15 residues. In DNA form, the CDR3 reads TGTGCCAGCAGCCAAGAGGCACAGGCAACCGGGGAGCTGTTTTTT. Amino acid sequence: CASSQEAQATGELFF.

The gene calls are TRBV27 and TRBJ2-7; D uncertain. The length of the CDR3 is 13 residues. CDR1 and CDR2 from the germline V gene are MNHEY and SMNVEV (reference sequence). The germline V and J ends were trimmed by 3 bases and 4 bases, with 10 bases remaining between them. CDR3 loop: CASSLTQIYEQYF. The CDR3 DNA sequence: TGTGCCAGCAGTTTGACACAGATTTACGAGCAGTACTTC.

V and J are TRBV4-3 and TRBJ2-7; TRBD2 matches 15 bases. The CDR3 contains 16 residues. Trimming cost V 3 bases and J 4 bases; bases outside gene matches: 4. Germline CDR1 LGHNA, CDR2 YSLEER. CDR3 amino acids: CASSHGLAGGLYEQYF. As DNA, the CDR3 is TGCGCCAGCAGCCACGGACTAGCGGGAGGGCTTTACGAGCAGTACTTC.

The gene calls are TRBV30 and TRBJ1-2, with D tentatively TRBD1 (5 bases). Trimming took 1 base from V and 3 from J, leaving 12 bases between them. Germline assignment: CDR1 GTSNPN and CDR2 SVGIG (reference sequence). This CDR3 spans 14 amino acids. The CDR3 protein is CAWSAYGGDYGYTF. As DNA, the CDR3 is TGTGCCTGGAGTGCTTACGGGGGTGACTATGGCTACACCTTC. Combining the CDR3 with reference TRBV30 and TRBJ1-2 gives the whole variable domain SQTIHQWPATLVQPVGSPLSLECTVEGTSNPNLYWYRQAAGRGLQLLFYSVGIGQISSEVPQNLSASRPQDRQFILSSKKLLLSDSGFYLCAWSAYGGDYGYTFGSGTRLTVV.

The V call is TRBV10-3, the J call TRBJ2-2; tentative D call: TRBD2 (5 bases). CDR3 length equals 16 residues. Per germline, CDR1 ENHRY and CDR2 SYGVKD. The germline V and J ends were trimmed by 0 bases and 4 bases, with 12 bases remaining between them. CDR3 nucleotide sequence: TGTGCCATCAGTGAGTCTTTCGGGGAGAGCACCGGGGAGCTGTTTTTT. Its protein product is CAISESFGESTGELFF.

The chain carries TRBV25-1 and TRBJ2-5; the D is unclear. The J call is doubtful: the DNA matches TRBJ2-7 better. The CDR3 contains 16 residues. Germline lookup yields CDR1 MGHDK and CDR2 SYGVNS. The CDR3 loop is CASSDPLTDPRDEQYF. In nucleotides, the CDR3 is TGTGCCAGCAGTGATCCCCTGACCGATCCTAGAGACGAGCAGTACTTC.

This clone occurred a few times. This chain's CDR3 is CATSGSSYNEQFF. The CDR3 nucleotides are TGTGCCACATCAGGTAGCTCCTACAATGAGCAGTTCTTC. The V gene is TRBV28, the J gene TRBJ2-1; D unresolved. The germline V gene encodes CDR1 MDHEN and CDR2 SYDVKM. The V gene lost 10 bases and the J gene lost 0 bases, with 10 bases spanning the gap. CDR3 length equals 13 residues. Full variable domain (missing parts from reference TRBV28 and TRBJ2-1): DVKVTQSSRYLVKRTGEKVFLECVQDMDHENMFWYRQDPGLGLRLIYFSYDVKMKEKGDIPEGYSVSREKKERFSLILESASTNQTSMYLCATSGSSYNEQFFGPGTRLTVL.

In nucleotides, the CDR3 is TGTGCCAGCAGCTCTAGACTAGGACAGGGGATGGCCAAAAACATTCAGTACTTC. Its protein product is CASSSRLGQGMAKNIQYF. The chain links TRBV7-8 to TRBJ2-4; TRBD1 aligns across 9 bases. J lost 1 base, V lost 4 bases, and 11 bases had no gene match. Germline V CDR1 and CDR2: SGHVS, FQNEAQ. The CDR3 is made up of 18 amino acids.

The sample holds a few counts of this clone. The V call is TRBV30, the J call TRBJ2-1; a weak D match, TRBD2 (8 bases). V lost 0 bases, J lost 9 bases, and 33 bases lay in between. Germline CDR1 and CDR2: GTSNPN and SVGIG (reference sequence). The CDR3 contains 20 residues. In nucleotides, the CDR3 is TGTGCCTGGAGTGTAAGGGCATTGAGGGGGCGGGAGGAAATAGTGGGTGAGCAGTTCTTC. This translates into CAWSVRALRGREEIVGEQFF.

The genes are TRBV7-9 and TRBJ2-2, with D possibly being TRBD2 (6 bases). Germline V gene sequence: CDR1 SEHNR, CDR2 FQNEAQ (reference sequence). The V gene lost 3 bases and the J gene lost 6 bases, with 11 bases spanning the gap. The CDR3 totals 14 residues. Here the CDR3 DNA reads TGTGCCAGCAGCTTGCGGAGGGCCTCCGGGGAGCTGTTTTTT. Encoded protein: CASSLRRASGELFF.

This clone was seen a few times. This chain connects TRBV7-9 to TRBJ2-4; 10 bases fit TRBD1. With 3 bases clipped from V and 6 bases from J, the junction kept 8 bases outside the gene matches. This CDR3 comprises 16 residues. Germline CDR1 reads SEHNR; CDR2 reads FQNEAQ (reference sequence). CDR3 DNA sequence: TGTGCCAGCAGCTTGATAGACAGGGGGCGAGGAAACATTCAGTACTTC. It encodes CASSLIDRGRGNIQYF.

The chain couples TRBV10-3 to TRBJ1-1; 10 bases align to TRBD1. Germline V gene lookup returns CDR1 ENHRY and CDR2 SYGVKD. V lost 6 bases and J lost 5; bases outside the gene matches: 12. CDR3 length: 16 residues. The chain's CDR3 is CAIRGDRGNFRTEAFF. The CDR3 DNA is TGTGCCATCAGGGGGGACAGGGGAAATTTTCGTACTGAAGCTTTCTTT.

This clone occurred a few times. The chain combines TRBV12-5 with TRBJ2-1, with D unresolved. The CDR3 is 15 amino acids. V was clipped by 2 bases and J by 0 bases, with 8 bases between them. From germline, CDR1 is LGHNT and CDR2 FRNRAP. DNA of the CDR3: TGTGCTAGTGGTTTGAACAGTTACTCCTACAATGAGCAGTTCTTC. Translating gives CASGLNSYSYNEQFF.

The genes are TRBV18 and TRBJ2-1, with 7 bases aligning to TRBD1. The CDR3 is 16 residues long. CDR1 is KGHSH and CDR2 is LQKENI in the germline V gene. V trimming: 3 bases; J trimming: 5 bases; junction bases outside the gene matches: 10. For the CDR3, the DNA is TGTGCCAGCTCACCCCTAAACAGGGGCGGGCACAATGAGCAGTTCTTC. Its translation: CASSPLNRGGHNEQFF.

J is TRBJ2-7 and V is TRBV7-6; possible D gene TRBD1, 6 bases. Germline loops: CDR1 SGHVS, CDR2 FNYEAQ. V was clipped by 3 bases and J by 2 bases, with 11 bases between them. This CDR3 is 14 amino acids long. The CDR3 sequence: CASSLGARTYEQYF. CDR3 in DNA: TGTGCCAGCAGCTTGGGGGCGCGAACCTACGAGCAGTACTTC.

This clone has a single count. The J gene is TRBJ2-5, the V gene TRBV18; tentatively, D is TRBD1 (5 bases). V shed 1 base and J shed 5 bases, with 17 bases lying between them. The CDR3 consists of 16 residues. The germline CDR1 and CDR2 sequences are KGHSH and LQKENI. The CDR3 spells CASSPRQGRVGETQYF. CDR3 sequence (DNA): TGTGCCAGCTCACCACGTCAGGGAAGAGTGGGGGAGACCCAGTACTTC.

The chain is built from TRBV7-9 and TRBJ2-3; D is perhaps TRBD1 (5 bases). The germline V gene has CDR1 SEHNR and CDR2 FQNEAQ (reference sequence). Trimming took 6 bases from V and 0 from J, leaving 10 bases between them. The length of the CDR3 is 14 residues. The CDR3 bases are TGTGCCAGCAGTCCAGGGCCTAGCACAGATACGCAGTATTTT. Amino acids: CASSPGPSTDTQYF.

This rearrangement joins TRBV15 to TRBJ2-3, with 10 bases identical to TRBD2. CDR1 and CDR2 from the germline V gene are LNHNV and YYDKDF (reference sequence). This CDR3 contains 18 residues. With 1 base clipped from V and 4 bases from J, the junction kept 11 bases outside the gene matches. The chain's CDR3 is CATSRGIYSGGISDTQYF. For the CDR3, the DNA is TGTGCCACCAGCAGAGGAATTTATAGCGGGGGGATATCAGATACGCAGTATTTT.

This chain connects TRBV10-3 to TRBJ1-1; tentatively, D is TRBD1 (5 bases). Germline CDR1 is ENHRY and CDR2 is SYGVKD. Trimming removed 5 bases from V and 1 base from J, with 14 bases in between. The CDR3 is made up of 15 amino acids. The CDR3 spells CAISRSGGRNTEAFF. In nucleotides, the CDR3 is TGTGCCATCAGTAGGAGCGGGGGGAGGAACACTGAAGCTTTCTTT.

V and J are TRBV5-1 and TRBJ2-1, with 9 positions matching TRBD2. This CDR3 contains 16 residues. Trimming took 0 bases from V and 4 from J; bases not matched to a gene: 5. In germline, CDR1 is SGHRS, CDR2 YFSETQ. CDR3 amino acids: CASSLVLAGFYNEQFF. The CDR3, as DNA: TGCGCCAGCAGCTTGGTCCTAGCGGGGTTTTACAATGAGCAGTTCTTC.

V usage is TRBV5-6 and J usage is TRBJ1-4; TRBD1 matches 9 bases. Trimming at V came to 3 bases and at J to 3 bases, leaving 6 bases not matched to a gene. CDR1 and CDR2 (germline): SGHDT, YYEEEE. CDR3 length: 16 residues. CDR3 sequence: CASSSIQGAPNEKLFF. The DNA of the CDR3 is TGTGCCAGCAGCTCAATACAGGGGGCGCCTAATGAAAAACTGTTTTTT.

CDR3 loop: CASSLARNTEAFF. The CDR3 DNA reads as TGTGCCAGCAGCTTAGCCAGGAACACTGAAGCTTTCTTT. The V call is TRBV7-2, the J call TRBJ1-1; D is unresolved. Trimming removed 0 bases at V and 1 base at J, with 3 bases between. The CDR3 sequence is 13 residues long. Germline CDR1 is SGHTA and CDR2 is FQGNSA.

The table lists this clone with a few counts. The CDR3 spells CASSPPDRAAHEQYF. The CDR3 nucleotides read TGTGCCAGCTCACCACCGGACAGGGCAGCTCACGAGCAGTACTTC. The chain uses TRBV18 and TRBJ2-7; 8 bases agree with TRBD1. J lost 5 bases, V lost 0 bases, and 6 bases had no gene match. The CDR3 has 15 amino acids. The V gene's germline CDR1 is KGHSH and CDR2 LQKENI.

This rearrangement joins TRBV29-1 to TRBJ2-3; TRBD2 aligns across 9 bases. V shed 2 bases, J shed 6 bases, and the junction held 3 bases outside the gene matches. This CDR3 comprises 13 residues. Germline CDR1 and CDR2: SQVTM and ANQGSEA. The CDR3 loop reads CSVELAGMDTQYF. CDR3 coding DNA: TGCAGCGTTGAACTAGCGGGAATGGATACGCAGTATTTT.

V gene TRBV6-5 combines with J gene TRBJ1-1, with 8 bases that match TRBD1. The germline V gene has CDR1 MNHEY and CDR2 SVGAGI. The CDR3 length is 13 residues. The trim removed 8 bases at V and 10 bases at J, leaving 12 bases unmatched. This CDR3 is CASQGTGGRGAFF. CDR3 nucleotide sequence: TGTGCCAGCCAAGGGACAGGTGGCCGGGGAGCTTTCTTT.

V is TRBV10-3 and J is TRBJ2-3; 11 bases map to TRBD2. Germline CDR1 ENHRY, CDR2 SYGVKD. The J segment lost 4 bases and the V segment lost 6 bases, leaving 6 bases of the junction unmatched. The length of the CDR3 is 15 residues. In DNA, the CDR3 is TGTGCCATCAGCCCACTAGCGGGGGATTCAGATACGCAGTATTTT. Amino acid sequence: CAISPLAGDSDTQYF.

The CDR3 nucleotides read TGTGCCACCACAGGTGAAGCTAGCGGGGGGGGAGATACGCAGTATTTT. Translating gives CATTGEASGGGDTQYF. The chain is built from TRBV19 and TRBJ2-3, with TRBD2 identical over 12 bases. Germline lookup yields CDR1 LNHDA and CDR2 SQIVND (reference sequence). This CDR3 is 16 amino acids long. V shed 10 bases, J shed 5 bases, and the junction held 13 bases outside the gene matches.

This clone has just one count. The chain is built from TRBV7-9 and TRBJ2-7; a weak D match, TRBD2 (6 bases). Germline V lookup: CDR1 SEHNR, CDR2 FQNEAQ (reference sequence). The CDR3 runs to 15 residues. The V gene lost 1 base and the J gene lost 0 bases, with 10 bases spanning the gap. DNA for the CDR3: TGTGCCAGCAGCTTAGGGGCGGGATACTCCTACGAGCAGTACTTC. Translating it yields CASSLGAGYSYEQYF.